The 5 T cell receptor beta chains reported below all come from one sample, sequenced in a study of cytomegalovirus exposure and HLA in healthy donors. Sequencing was performed with immunoSEQ multiplex PCR; in TCRdb, only in-frame clones are kept and a portion is missing. The profile shows more than 150,000 clones, approximately 80% of them singletons. The sequenced sample was PBMCs. These receptors originate from a man between 18 and 29 years old in good health and CMV-seropositive.

J is TRBJ2-3 and V is TRBV5-6, with TRBD1 matching over 7 bases. The J segment lost 1 base and the V segment lost 0 bases, leaving 5 bases of the junction unmatched. CDR1 is SGHDT, CDR2 YYEEEE, per germline. The CDR3 runs 16 residues. CDR3 sequence: CASSLGPTGGTDTQYF. The CDR3 DNA sequence: TGTGCCAGCAGCTTGGGGCCCACAGGGGGCACAGATACGCAGTATTTT.

This clone was observed a handful of times. The gene calls are TRBV10-1 and TRBJ2-7; tentative D call: TRBD2 (5 bases). V lost 5 bases to trimming and J lost 5 bases, with 10 bases between them. CDR1 is WNHNN and CDR2 is SYGVQD in the germline V gene (reference sequence). There are 12 residues in the CDR3. The CDR3 reads CASSKLGDEQYF. The CDR3 region has the DNA TGCGCCAGCAGTAAACTCGGGGACGAGCAGTACTTC.

The CDR3 DNA follows: TGTGCCAGCAGTCCCACATACAGGGGCCTGGGCTACACTGAAGCTTTCTTT. This encodes CASSPTYRGLGYTEAFF. The chain uses TRBV27 and TRBJ1-1; 7 bases fit TRBD1. The CDR3 has 17 amino acids. V lost 5 bases and J lost 3; bases outside the gene matches: 15. Looked up from germline, CDR1 is MNHEY and CDR2 is SMNVEV (reference sequence).

The gene calls are TRBV19 and TRBJ2-2, with D perhaps TRBD1 (5 bases). The germline V gene has CDR1 LNHDA and CDR2 SQIVND (reference sequence). V was cut by 7 bases and J by 7 bases, with 16 bases left in between. The CDR3 sequence is 14 residues long. DNA for the CDR3: TGTGCCAGTACCAGGGATAGGGATGACGGGGAGCTGTTTTTT. Translation gives CASTRDRDDGELFF.

V usage is TRBV19 and J usage is TRBJ2-1; D perhaps matches TRBD2 (5 bases). Germline assignment: CDR1 LNHDA and CDR2 SQIVND (reference sequence). The CDR3 contains 11 residues. Trimming took 7 bases from V and 10 from J, leaving 11 bases between them. CDR3 protein: CASTEETEQFF. In DNA form, the CDR3 reads TGTGCCAGTACGGAGGAGACAGAGCAGTTCTTC.